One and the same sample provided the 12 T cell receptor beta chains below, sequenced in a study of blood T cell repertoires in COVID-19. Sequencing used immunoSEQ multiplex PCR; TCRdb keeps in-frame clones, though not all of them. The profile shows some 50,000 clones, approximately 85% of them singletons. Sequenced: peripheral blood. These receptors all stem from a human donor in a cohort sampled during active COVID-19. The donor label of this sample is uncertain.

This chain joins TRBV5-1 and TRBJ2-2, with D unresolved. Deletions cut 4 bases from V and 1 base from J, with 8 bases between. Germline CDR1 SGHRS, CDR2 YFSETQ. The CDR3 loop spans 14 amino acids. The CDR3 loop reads CASSRDKNTGELFF. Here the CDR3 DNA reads TGCGCCAGCAGCCGCGACAAGAACACCGGGGAGCTGTTTTTT.

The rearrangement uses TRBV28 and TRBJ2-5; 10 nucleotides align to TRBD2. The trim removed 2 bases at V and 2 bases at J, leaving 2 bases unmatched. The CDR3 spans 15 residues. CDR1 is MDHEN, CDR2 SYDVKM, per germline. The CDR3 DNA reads TGTGCCAGCAGTTTACTAGCGGGGGTACAAGAGACCCAGTACTTC. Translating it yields CASSLLAGVQETQYF. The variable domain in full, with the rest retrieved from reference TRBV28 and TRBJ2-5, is DVKVTQSSRYLVKRTGEKVFLECVQDMDHENMFWYRQDPGLGLRLIYFSYDVKMKEKGDIPEGYSVSREKKERFSLILESASTNQTSMYLCASSLLAGVQETQYFGPGTRLLVL.

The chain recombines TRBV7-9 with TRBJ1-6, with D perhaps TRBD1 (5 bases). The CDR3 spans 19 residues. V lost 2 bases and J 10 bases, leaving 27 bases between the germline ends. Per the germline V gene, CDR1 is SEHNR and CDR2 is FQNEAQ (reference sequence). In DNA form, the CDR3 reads TGTGCCAGCAGCTTATCCCAGGACACCCAATCCGTGATTCAATCACCCCTCCACTTT. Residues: CASSLSQDTQSVIQSPLHF.

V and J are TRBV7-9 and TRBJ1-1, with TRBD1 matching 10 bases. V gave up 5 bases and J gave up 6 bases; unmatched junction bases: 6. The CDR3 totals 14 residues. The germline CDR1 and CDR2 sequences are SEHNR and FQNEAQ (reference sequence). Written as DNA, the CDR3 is TGTGCCAGCAGCCTCGACAGGGGGCGATCTGAAGCTTTCTTT. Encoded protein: CASSLDRGRSEAFF.

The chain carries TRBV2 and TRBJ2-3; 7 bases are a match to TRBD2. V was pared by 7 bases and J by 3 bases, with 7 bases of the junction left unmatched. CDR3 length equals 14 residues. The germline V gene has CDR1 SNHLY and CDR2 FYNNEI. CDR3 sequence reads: CASNALASTDTQYF. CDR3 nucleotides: TGTGCCAGCAACGCACTAGCGTCGACAGATACGCAGTATTTT.

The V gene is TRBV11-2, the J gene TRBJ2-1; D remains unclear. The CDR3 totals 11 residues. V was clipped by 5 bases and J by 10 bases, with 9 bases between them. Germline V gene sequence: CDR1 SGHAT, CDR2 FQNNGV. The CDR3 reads CASSGAREQFF. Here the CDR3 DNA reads TGTGCCAGCAGCGGAGCCCGGGAGCAGTTCTTC.

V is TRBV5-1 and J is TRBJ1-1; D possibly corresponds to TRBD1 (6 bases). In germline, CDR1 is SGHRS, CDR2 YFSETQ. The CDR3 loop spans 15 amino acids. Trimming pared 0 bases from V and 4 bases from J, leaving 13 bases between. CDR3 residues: CASSLGSGAVTEAFF. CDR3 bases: TGCGCCAGCAGCTTGGGTTCAGGGGCGGTCACTGAAGCTTTCTTT.

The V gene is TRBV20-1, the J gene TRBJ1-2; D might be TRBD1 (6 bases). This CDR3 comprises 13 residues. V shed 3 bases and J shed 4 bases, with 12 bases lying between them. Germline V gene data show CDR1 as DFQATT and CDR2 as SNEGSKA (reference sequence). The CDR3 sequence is CSASSDRAYGYTF. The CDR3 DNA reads TGCAGTGCTAGTTCGGACAGAGCCTATGGCTACACCTTC.

For the CDR3, the DNA is TGTGCCAGCAGTTCCCCAGGCCGTCAGGCTGGGGCCAACGTCCTGACTTTC. Translating it yields CASSSPGRQAGANVLTF. V gene TRBV28 combines with J gene TRBJ2-6; D not certain. The CDR3 loop spans 17 amino acids. Germline CDR1 is MDHEN and CDR2 is SYDVKM. V gave up 4 bases and J gave up 2 bases, with 15 bases separating them.

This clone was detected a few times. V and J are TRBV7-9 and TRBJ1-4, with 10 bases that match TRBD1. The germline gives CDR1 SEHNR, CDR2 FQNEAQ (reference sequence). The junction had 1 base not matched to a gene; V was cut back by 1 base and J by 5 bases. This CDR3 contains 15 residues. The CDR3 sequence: CASSLGGQGNEKLFF. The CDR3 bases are TGTGCCAGCAGCTTAGGGGGACAGGGGAATGAAAAACTGTTTTTT.

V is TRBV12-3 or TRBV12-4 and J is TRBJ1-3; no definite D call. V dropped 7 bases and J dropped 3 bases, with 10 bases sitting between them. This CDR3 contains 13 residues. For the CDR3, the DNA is TGTGCCAGCACTCCTAGAGTTGGAAACACCATATATTTT. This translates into CASTPRVGNTIYF.

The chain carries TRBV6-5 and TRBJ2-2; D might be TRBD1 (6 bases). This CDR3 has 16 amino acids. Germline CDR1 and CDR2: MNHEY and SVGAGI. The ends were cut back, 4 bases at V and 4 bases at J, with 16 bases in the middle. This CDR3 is CASSLLGAFFTGELFF. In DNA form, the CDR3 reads TGTGCCAGCAGTTTATTGGGGGCCTTTTTCACCGGGGAGCTGTTTTTT.